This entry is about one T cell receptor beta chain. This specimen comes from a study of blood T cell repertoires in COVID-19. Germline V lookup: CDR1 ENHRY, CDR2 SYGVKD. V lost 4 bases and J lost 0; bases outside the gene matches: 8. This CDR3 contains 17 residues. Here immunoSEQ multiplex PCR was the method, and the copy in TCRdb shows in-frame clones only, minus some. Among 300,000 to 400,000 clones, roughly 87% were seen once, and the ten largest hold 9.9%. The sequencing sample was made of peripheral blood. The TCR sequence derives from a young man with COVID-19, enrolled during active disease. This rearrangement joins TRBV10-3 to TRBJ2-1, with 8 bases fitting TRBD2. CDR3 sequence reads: CAISVAGSAGSYNEQFF. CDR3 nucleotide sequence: TGTGCCATCAGTGTAGCGGGGAGTGCCGGCTCCTACAATGAGCAGTTCTTC.